The T cell receptor beta chain under discussion was sequenced for a study of CD4 T cells in relation to SARS-CoV-2 and coronaviruses. Findings and limits, study-wide: Monoreactive clones expanded significantly more to SARS-CoV-2 than crossreactive clones did.

The unexposed donors gave CD4+ T cells in 2011-2018, prior to COVID-19. As regards this clone: The antigen is undetermined.

Uncultured naive and memory CD4+ T cells supplied DNA for deep TCR-beta sequencing. The repertoire was sequenced with immunoSEQ multiplex PCR; TCRdb's copy has only in-frame clones and lacks some. This repertoire shows 68,000 or so clones, approximately 93% found once; its top ten account for under 0.25%. The V and J ends lost 1 base and 5 bases, in that order; junction bases with no gene match: 10. From germline, CDR1 is SGHTA and CDR2 FQGNSA. The CDR3 runs 17 residues. The TCR sequence derives from a human donor in good health. V and J are TRBV7-2 and TRBJ2-1, with 8 bases identical to TRBD2. The sample consisted of naive CD4+ T cells from PBMCs. Sample subset: naive CD4+ T cells isolated by negative enrichment. The CDR3 is CASSLVPPSGRNNEQFF. The CDR3, as DNA: TGTGCCAGCAGCTTAGTGCCCCCTAGCGGGCGTAACAATGAGCAGTTCTTC.